This is a list of T cell receptor beta chains from one sample in a study of cytomegalovirus exposure and HLA in healthy donors. Clones were read by immunoSEQ multiplex PCR, and TCRdb kept only the in-frame ones, dropping some. The sample includes about 140,000 clones, around 77% of them seen just once. The sequenced material came from PBMCs. These receptors came from a woman in her 50s in good health and CMV-seronegative. The CDR3 runs from the conserved cysteine through the conserved F or W. Fields, in order: clone size, D gene, J gene, V gene, CDR3 DNA, CDR3 protein. The D gene is left open where the match is weak. Clone size is shown for a subset of rows, as once, few, many or a class of expanded clone.

abundance: NA
d_gene: NA
j_gene: TRBJ2-5
v_gene: TRBV5-1
CDR3nt: TGCGCCAGCAGCCAGGAAGTCCCAGAGACCCAGTACTTC
CDR3aa: CASSQEVPETQYF

abundance: NA
d_gene: TRBD1
j_gene: TRBJ2-3
v_gene: TRBV15
CDR3nt: TGTGCCACCAGCAGAGATAGGGGACAGGGCCGGGATACGCAGTATTTT
CDR3aa: CATSRDRGQGRDTQYF

abundance: NA
d_gene: NA
j_gene: TRBJ1-5
v_gene: TRBV7-2
CDR3nt: TGTGCCAGCAGCCCCCAGGTCACCAGCCGCAATCAGCCCCAGCATTTT
CDR3aa: CASSPQVTSRNQPQHF

abundance: NA
d_gene: NA
j_gene: TRBJ1-4
v_gene: TRBV15
CDR3nt: TGTGCCACCAGCAGGGGCAGGGTGAATGAAAAACTGTTTTTT
CDR3aa: CATSRGRVNEKLFF

abundance: once
d_gene: TRBD1
j_gene: TRBJ2-2
v_gene: TRBV2
CDR3nt: TGTGCCAGCAGTGAACTCATTATCGGGACAGTAAACACCGGGGAGTTGTTTTTT
CDR3aa: CASSELIIGTVNTGELFF

abundance: NA
d_gene: NA
j_gene: TRBJ1-5
v_gene: TRBV28
CDR3nt: TGTGCCAGCAGTTTGCGGCCGAATCAGCCCCAGCATTTT
CDR3aa: CASSLRPNQPQHF

abundance: NA
d_gene: TRBD1
j_gene: TRBJ1-5
v_gene: TRBV2
CDR3nt: TGTGCCAGCAGGGGACAGGCGAATCAGCCCCAGCATTTT
CDR3aa: CASRGQANQPQHF

abundance: NA
d_gene: NA
j_gene: TRBJ2-6
v_gene: TRBV19
CDR3nt: TGTGCCAGTAGTACCTCTCGGTCTGGGGCCAACGTCCTGACTTTC
CDR3aa: CASSTSRSGANVLTF

abundance: NA
d_gene: TRBD2
j_gene: TRBJ2-3
v_gene: TRBV15
CDR3nt: TGTGCCACCACTGCGGGGGGGCGGGGAGATACGCAGTATTTT
CDR3aa: CATTAGGRGDTQYF

abundance: few
d_gene: NA
j_gene: TRBJ1-5
v_gene: TRBV5-5
CDR3nt: TGTGCCAGCAGCTTGGTGGGAGATCAGCCCCAGCATTTT
CDR3aa: CASSLVGDQPQHF

abundance: NA
d_gene: TRBD2
j_gene: TRBJ2-7
v_gene: TRBV6-6
CDR3nt: TGTGCCAGCAGTGCTGCGGGGGGGACCGTCTACGAGCAGTACTTC
CDR3aa: CASSAAGGTVYEQYF

abundance: NA
d_gene: TRBD1
j_gene: TRBJ1-6
v_gene: TRBV23-1
CDR3nt: TGCGCCAGCAGTCAAGTTGGACAGGGTATCAGTTCACCCCTCCACTTT
CDR3aa: CASSQVGQGISSPLHF

abundance: NA
d_gene: NA
j_gene: TRBJ1-2
v_gene: TRBV2
CDR3nt: TGTGCCAGCAGTAGCGCTTATGGCTACACCTTC
CDR3aa: CASSSAYGYTF

abundance: NA
d_gene: TRBD1
j_gene: TRBJ1-1
v_gene: TRBV19
CDR3nt: TGTGCCAGTAGTCCCCGGGACAGGGTGTTGAGCACTGAAGCTTTCTTT
CDR3aa: CASSPRDRVLSTEAFF

abundance: once
d_gene: TRBD2
j_gene: TRBJ2-5
v_gene: TRBV4-1
CDR3nt: TGCGCCAGCACTACCGGGACTAGGGGGTGGGAGACCCAGTACTTC
CDR3aa: CASTTGTRGWETQYF

abundance: NA
d_gene: NA
j_gene: TRBJ1-1
v_gene: TRBV28
CDR3nt: TGTGCCAGCCGCAAGAGAGTTACCCAGGGATGGGCTGAAGCTTTCTTT
CDR3aa: CASRKRVTQGWAEAFF

abundance: NA
d_gene: NA
j_gene: TRBJ1-1
v_gene: TRBV7-2
CDR3nt: TGTGCCAGCAGCTCAGCAAATAGACAGGAAGCTTTCTTT
CDR3aa: CASSSANRQEAFF

abundance: NA
d_gene: NA
j_gene: TRBJ1-1
v_gene: TRBV27
CDR3nt: TGTGCCAGCAGTTTAATCCCGGGTGAAGCTTTCTTT
CDR3aa: CASSLIPGEAFF

abundance: NA
d_gene: NA
j_gene: TRBJ1-4
v_gene: TRBV15
CDR3nt: TGTGCCACCAGCAGAGAATTGCCTAACGAAAAACTGTTTTTT
CDR3aa: CATSRELPNEKLFF

abundance: few
d_gene: NA
j_gene: TRBJ1-1
v_gene: TRBV4-2
CDR3nt: TGTGCCAGCAGCCGTGGGCGTATTATGAACACTGAAGCTTTCTTT
CDR3aa: CASSRGRIMNTEAFF

abundance: NA
d_gene: NA
j_gene: TRBJ2-5
v_gene: TRBV10-1
CDR3nt: TGCGCCAGCAGTGAGTCGAACAGGGAGGGAGAGACCCAGTACTTC
CDR3aa: CASSESNREGETQYF

abundance: few
d_gene: TRBD1
j_gene: TRBJ1-4
v_gene: TRBV6-1
CDR3nt: TGTGCCAGCAGTGATTCGGGACAGCTTAATGAAAAACTGTTTTTT
CDR3aa: CASSDSGQLNEKLFF

abundance: NA
d_gene: TRBD1
j_gene: TRBJ1-1
v_gene: TRBV14
CDR3nt: TGTGCCAGCAGCCAAGCCGCACCGGGACAGAGGATAAACACTGAAGCTTTCTTT
CDR3aa: CASSQAAPGQRINTEAFF

abundance: NA
d_gene: NA
j_gene: TRBJ2-7
v_gene: TRBV7-9
CDR3nt: TGTGCCAGCAGCCCAGCCCGGACAGCAACCTACGAGCAGTACTTC
CDR3aa: CASSPARTATYEQYF

abundance: NA
d_gene: TRBD2
j_gene: TRBJ2-5
v_gene: TRBV9
CDR3nt: TGTGCCAGCAGCCCTTTCGGAGGCGGGAGGGAGACCCAGTACTTC
CDR3aa: CASSPFGGGRETQYF

abundance: NA
d_gene: TRBD2
j_gene: TRBJ2-1
v_gene: TRBV7-2
CDR3nt: TGTGCCAGCAGTCCTAGCGGGGCCATAGGAGGGGAGCAGTTCTTC
CDR3aa: CASSPSGAIGGEQFF

abundance: NA
d_gene: TRBD1
j_gene: TRBJ2-5
v_gene: TRBV9
CDR3nt: TGTGCCAGCAGCGTAGGCGTTCAAGACAGGGGGCTAGAGACCCAGTACTTC
CDR3aa: CASSVGVQDRGLETQYF

abundance: NA
d_gene: TRBD1
j_gene: TRBJ2-2
v_gene: TRBV19
CDR3nt: TGTGCCAGTACCCGGGACAGGGTTGGCACCGGGGAGCTGTTTTTT
CDR3aa: CASTRDRVGTGELFF

abundance: NA
d_gene: TRBD1
j_gene: TRBJ1-5
v_gene: TRBV5-4
CDR3nt: TGTGCCAGCAGCTCCGGGACAGGGGAAGGGCCCCAGCATTTT
CDR3aa: CASSSGTGEGPQHF

abundance: NA
d_gene: TRBD1
j_gene: TRBJ2-2
v_gene: TRBV5-4
CDR3nt: TGTGCCAGCAGCCAGGGACAGGCCAAGGGGACCGGGGAGCTGTTTTTT
CDR3aa: CASSQGQAKGTGELFF

abundance: NA
d_gene: NA
j_gene: TRBJ2-1
v_gene: TRBV27
CDR3nt: TGTGCCAGCAGTCCACCGACAGGAGACAATGAGCAGTTCTTC
CDR3aa: CASSPPTGDNEQFF

abundance: few
d_gene: NA
j_gene: TRBJ2-3
v_gene: TRBV5-1
CDR3nt: TGCGCCAGCAGCGCCCGGACAATTTTCACAGATACGCAGTATTTT
CDR3aa: CASSARTIFTDTQYF

abundance: NA
d_gene: NA
j_gene: TRBJ2-1
v_gene: TRBV7-7
CDR3nt: TGTGCTAGCAGCATCGGACAGTACAATGAGCAGTTCTTC
CDR3aa: CASSIGQYNEQFF

abundance: NA
d_gene: TRBD1
j_gene: TRBJ2-1
v_gene: TRBV10-3
CDR3nt: TGTGCCATCAGTCCCCGACAGGGAAACAATGAGCAGTTCTTC
CDR3aa: CAISPRQGNNEQFF

abundance: NA
d_gene: NA
j_gene: TRBJ2-2
v_gene: TRBV11-2
CDR3nt: TGTGCCAGCAGCTTAGATCAGGCCCACTTTGGCACCGGGGAGCTGTTTTTT
CDR3aa: CASSLDQAHFGTGELFF

abundance: NA
d_gene: NA
j_gene: TRBJ2-4
v_gene: TRBV19
CDR3nt: TGTGCCAGTAGTATCCCAGCGGCCAAAAACATTCAGTACTTC
CDR3aa: CASSIPAAKNIQYF

abundance: NA
d_gene: TRBD1
j_gene: TRBJ1-2
v_gene: TRBV7-9
CDR3nt: TGTGCCAGCAGCTCCACGACAGGGATCGATGGCTACACCTTC
CDR3aa: CASSSTTGIDGYTF